These 19 T cell receptor beta chains were all obtained from the same sample, sequenced in a study of T cell repertoires in cytomegalovirus infection (dated by TCRdb to between 2018 and 2021). The antigens for these receptors are not known. This sample's treatment or condition label indicates: in vitro stimulation with specific CMV peptide epitopes to enrich CMV-specific T cells. Sequencing took place on an Illumina HiSeq 1500. In-frame beta chains were kept once TCRdb had trimmed the public reads at Q25 with fastp and called clones with MiXCR. Duplicate CDR3 protein sequences are folded into a single record with the most common DNA and genes. The sample table lists 400,000 to 600,000 distinct CDR3 sequences, 40% to 50% of them with a count of one. Jointly, the top ten make up 43% of the sample. The specimen was cultured PBMCs, collected from culture after CMV antigen stimulation. The source of these receptors is a human donor in good health (CMV status not recorded). Some clones in this sample may be carry-over from other donors' samples.

The chain is built from TRBV15 and TRBJ2-3, with TRBD2 matching 12 bases. Germline lookup yields CDR1 LNHNV and CDR2 YYDKDF (reference sequence). V lost 3 bases and J lost 2; bases outside the gene matches: 3. This CDR3 is 16 amino acids long. DNA of the CDR3: TGTGCCACCAGCAGCACTAGCGGGGGGACCACAGATACGCAGTATTTT. This codes for CATSSTSGGTTDTQYF.

The rearrangement uses TRBV6-1 and TRBJ2-1, with 8 bases fitting TRBD1. J lost 7 bases, V lost 6 bases, and 8 bases had no gene match. The CDR3 has 14 amino acids. The germline V gene encodes CDR1 MNHNS and CDR2 SASEGT. The CDR3 protein is CASRDRVISNEQFF. CDR3 bases: TGTGCCAGCAGGGACAGGGTCATATCGAATGAGCAGTTCTTC.

This clonotype has a handful of counts. The gene calls are TRBV12-3 or TRBV12-4 and TRBJ2-7; TRBD1 is a possible D gene (5 bases). Trimming stripped 3 bases from V and 2 bases from J, with 20 bases between. CDR3 size: 17 residues. CDR3 loop: CASSLSTQGFSTYEQYF. The CDR3 DNA reads TGTGCCAGCAGTTTGTCGACCCAGGGCTTCTCGACCTACGAGCAGTACTTC.

The table lists this clonotype with a few counts. This sequence joins TRBV7-2 and TRBJ2-3, with a possible D match to TRBD2 (5 bases). This CDR3 is 13 amino acids long. Germline V CDR1 and CDR2: SGHTA, FQGNSA. V lost 5 bases and J 10 bases, leaving 16 bases between the germline ends. This CDR3 reads CASSPERAGAQYF. The CDR3 nucleotides read TGTGCCAGCAGCCCCGAAAGGGCCGGGGCGCAGTATTTT.

The chain couples TRBV7-8 to TRBJ2-3; D is ambiguous. The V end was cut by 5 bases, the J end by 6 bases, with 21 bases between. The CDR3 length is 16 residues. Germline-derived CDR1 and CDR2 are SGHVS and FQNEAQ. CDR3 coding DNA: TGTGCCAGCAGCCCCAACCGACCAACCAGGACCGATACGCAGTATTTT. This gives the protein CASSPNRPTRTDTQYF.

This chain links TRBV7-6 with TRBJ2-1; a weak D match, TRBD1 (7 bases). V was clipped by 2 bases and J by 0 bases, with 14 bases between them. The length of the CDR3 is 17 residues. Germline V gene sequence: CDR1 SGHVS, CDR2 FNYEAQ. CDR3 residues: CASSLLGGQSSYNEQFF. Here the CDR3 DNA reads TGTGCCAGCAGCTTATTGGGGGGACAGAGCTCCTACAATGAGCAGTTCTTC.

J is TRBJ2-7 and V is TRBV12-3 or TRBV12-4; D not certain. CDR3 length equals 12 residues. Trimming removed 6 bases from V and 6 bases from J, with 12 bases in between. The CDR3 sequence: CASSRILSEQYF. The CDR3 nucleotides are TGTGCCAGCAGCCGTATCCTTAGCGAGCAGTACTTC.

This clonotype was observed a handful of times. The chain is built from TRBV7-8 and TRBJ2-1; 7 positions agree with TRBD1. CDR1 SGHVS and CDR2 FQNEAQ come from the germline V gene. With V trimmed by 5 bases and J by 8 bases, 12 bases remained unmatched. CDR3 size: 15 residues. The CDR3, as DNA: TGTGCCAGCAGCCCCAGGGGGTCCCCCACATATGAGCAGTTCTTC. Its translation: CASSPRGSPTYEQFF.

CDR3 sequence (DNA): TGCAGCGCCCTCGCTAGCGGCGAGCAGTACTTC. Amino acid sequence: CSALASGEQYF. The chain recombines TRBV29-1 with TRBJ2-7, with 7 positions matching TRBD2. The ends lost 7 bases at V and 6 bases at J; junction bases unmatched: 6. The CDR3 spans 11 residues. The germline V gene encodes CDR1 SQVTM and CDR2 ANQGSEA.

The chain links TRBV6-1 to TRBJ2-7, with a tentative D call TRBD1 (5 bases). The germline CDR1 and CDR2 sequences are MNHNS and SASEGT. There are 14 residues in the CDR3. The V gene lost 1 base and the J gene lost 2 bases, with 9 bases spanning the gap. The CDR3 sequence: CASSEGTPTYEQYF. The CDR3 region has the DNA TGTGCCAGCAGTGAAGGGACACCAACCTACGAGCAGTACTTC.

The chain combines TRBV19 with TRBJ2-3, with a tentative D call TRBD1 (6 bases). This CDR3 has 16 residues. V was shortened by 4 bases and J by 2 bases, with 16 bases between the two germline ends. CDR1 is LNHDA and CDR2 is SQIVND in the germline V gene (reference sequence). CDR3 amino acids: CASSTSADRFTDTQYF. The CDR3 nucleotides read TGTGCCAGTAGTACCTCGGCCGACAGGTTCACAGATACGCAGTATTTT.

This clonotype appeared a few times. V usage is TRBV5-1 and J usage is TRBJ1-1, with D unresolved. With 4 bases removed from V and 3 bases from J, the gap between germline ends came to 16 bases. CDR1 is SGHRS, CDR2 YFSETQ, per germline. CDR3 length: 15 amino acids. The CDR3 DNA reads as TGCGCCAGCAGCCCGAGGTGGGTAAAGGACACTGAAGCTTTCTTT. Amino acid sequence: CASSPRWVKDTEAFF.

There are a few counts of this clonotype. This CDR3 reads CASSLGSDGAGGPLSSYNEQFF. CDR3 DNA: TGTGCCAGCAGCTTAGGGTCTGACGGAGCGGGAGGGCCTCTGAGCTCCTACAATGAGCAGTTCTTC. The rearrangement links TRBV11-2 to TRBJ2-1; TRBD2 matches at 10 bases. Per the germline V gene, CDR1 is SGHAT and CDR2 is FQNNGV. The length of the CDR3 is 22 residues. The V gene end was trimmed by 1 base and the J gene end by 0 bases; junction bases not matched to a gene: 18.

The chain is built from TRBV12-3 or TRBV12-4 and TRBJ2-7; D might be TRBD2 (6 bases). The CDR3 loop spans 14 amino acids. Trimming removed 6 bases from V and 3 bases from J, with 15 bases in between. The CDR3 coding sequence is TGTGCCAGCAGCCCGTTTTTGGGGGGCTACGAGCAGTACTTC. Residues: CASSPFLGGYEQYF.

The chain combines TRBV7-6 with TRBJ2-2, with TRBD1 matching over 8 bases. Trimming removed 5 bases from V and 5 bases from J; junction bases left unmatched: 7. From germline, CDR1 is SGHVS and CDR2 FNYEAQ. This CDR3 is 15 amino acids long. CDR3 amino acids: CASSLDRGRTGELFF. In DNA form, the CDR3 reads TGTGCCAGCAGCCTTGACAGGGGTCGTACCGGGGAGCTGTTTTTT.

The V call is TRBV23-1, the J call TRBJ2-1, with D unresolved. TRBV23-1 is given ORF status, its function remaining uncertain. The CDR3 loop spans 15 amino acids. V was shortened by 0 bases and J by 0 bases, with 6 bases between the two germline ends. The CDR3 region has the DNA TGCGCCAGCAGTCAATCGTGGAGCTCCTACAATGAGCAGTTCTTC. Protein sequence: CASSQSWSSYNEQFF.

V usage is TRBV5-6 and J usage is TRBJ2-5; no firm D call. V lost 0 bases to trimming and J lost 5 bases, with 11 bases between them. The germline V gene encodes CDR1 SGHDT and CDR2 YYEEEE. This CDR3 has 14 residues. The CDR3 coding sequence is TGTGCCAGCAGCTTGGTTACAGTCGGGGAGACCCAGTACTTC. Translation: CASSLVTVGETQYF.

This clonotype was seen once. The genes are TRBV28 and TRBJ2-1, with a weak D call TRBD1 (6 bases). The CDR3 extends over 14 amino acids. Between the trimmed V and J ends, which lost 2 bases and 5 bases, there was a span of 10 bases. Germline-derived CDR1 and CDR2 are MDHEN and SYDVKM. CDR3 residues: CASSLRGKHNEQFF. CDR3 in DNA: TGTGCCAGCAGTTTAAGGGGGAAGCACAATGAGCAGTTCTTC.

The chain is built from TRBV20-1 and TRBJ2-5, with D uncertain. V was trimmed by 0 bases and J by 5 bases, leaving 4 bases between them. Germline lookup yields CDR1 DFQATT and CDR2 SNEGSKA (reference sequence). The CDR3 covers 11 residues. The CDR3 nucleotides read TGCAGTGCTAGAGATATGGAGACCCAGTACTTC. It specifies CSARDMETQYF.